This TCR beta chain was profiled in a study of control samples from healthy donors and cancer patients. The protocol was immunoSEQ multiplex PCR, while the TCRdb copy is restricted to in-frame clones and leaves out a portion. The sample holds roughly 58,000 clones, approximately 89% seen once. The length of the CDR3 is 17 residues. Trimming took 2 bases from V and 4 from J; bases not matched to a gene: 11. Germline V gene data show CDR1 as SGHAT and CDR2 as FQNNGV. The sequenced sample was PBMCs. J is TRBJ1-5 and V is TRBV11-2, with 7 bases fitting TRBD1. The source of this sequence is a woman aged 60-75 years with lung cancer. The CDR3 region has the DNA TGTGCCAGCAGCTTATGGACAGGAGGTTCGGGGAATCAGCCCCAGCATTTT. Translated, it gives CASSLWTGGSGNQPQHF.